These 4 T cell receptor beta chains were sequenced from one sample in a study of blood T cell repertoires in COVID-19. Clones were sequenced by immunoSEQ multiplex PCR, and TCRdb holds only the in-frame ones, with some missing. The table has 100,000 to 120,000 clones, approximately 70% seen once. Sequencing used peripheral blood. These receptors originate from a woman aged 40 to 50 with acute or convalescent COVID-19.

V usage is TRBV18 and J usage is TRBJ2-3; D is possibly TRBD1 (6 bases). The V and J ends lost 6 bases and 3 bases respectively, with 16 bases between them. The CDR3 length is 15 residues. Germline CDR1 KGHSH, CDR2 LQKENI. For the CDR3, the DNA is TGTGCCAGCTCCGCCCAGACAGGCGGAACAGATACGCAGTATTTT. It codes for CASSAQTGGTDTQYF.

This chain joins TRBV5-1 and TRBJ1-1; no firm D call. This CDR3 is 15 amino acids long. From germline, CDR1 is SGHRS and CDR2 YFSETQ. Between the trimmed V and J ends, which lost 2 bases and 7 bases, there was a span of 18 bases. CDR3 sequence reads: CASSFIGGPTREAFF. CDR3 DNA: TGCGCCAGCAGCTTTATTGGTGGGCCGACACGTGAAGCTTTCTTT.

This sequence joins TRBV3-1 (or the pseudogene TRBV3-2) and TRBJ2-1; 7 bases are shared with TRBD1. Germline V gives CDR1 LGHDT, CDR2 YNNKEL (reference sequence). The trim removed 6 bases at V and 3 bases at J, leaving 8 bases unmatched. The CDR3 runs to 15 residues. CDR3 residues: CASSLRDRIYNEQFF. The CDR3 DNA sequence: TGTGCCAGCAGTCTCCGGGACAGAATCTACAATGAGCAGTTCTTC.

The chain has TRBV5-1 and TRBJ2-3, with 8 bases fitting TRBD2. The CDR3 contains 15 residues. J was trimmed by 1 base and V by 4 bases; bases with no gene match: 5. In germline, CDR1 is SGHRS, CDR2 YFSETQ. The chain's CDR3 is CASSSGGAGTDTQYF. DNA of the CDR3: TGCGCCAGCAGCAGCGGGGGCGCGGGCACAGATACGCAGTATTTT.